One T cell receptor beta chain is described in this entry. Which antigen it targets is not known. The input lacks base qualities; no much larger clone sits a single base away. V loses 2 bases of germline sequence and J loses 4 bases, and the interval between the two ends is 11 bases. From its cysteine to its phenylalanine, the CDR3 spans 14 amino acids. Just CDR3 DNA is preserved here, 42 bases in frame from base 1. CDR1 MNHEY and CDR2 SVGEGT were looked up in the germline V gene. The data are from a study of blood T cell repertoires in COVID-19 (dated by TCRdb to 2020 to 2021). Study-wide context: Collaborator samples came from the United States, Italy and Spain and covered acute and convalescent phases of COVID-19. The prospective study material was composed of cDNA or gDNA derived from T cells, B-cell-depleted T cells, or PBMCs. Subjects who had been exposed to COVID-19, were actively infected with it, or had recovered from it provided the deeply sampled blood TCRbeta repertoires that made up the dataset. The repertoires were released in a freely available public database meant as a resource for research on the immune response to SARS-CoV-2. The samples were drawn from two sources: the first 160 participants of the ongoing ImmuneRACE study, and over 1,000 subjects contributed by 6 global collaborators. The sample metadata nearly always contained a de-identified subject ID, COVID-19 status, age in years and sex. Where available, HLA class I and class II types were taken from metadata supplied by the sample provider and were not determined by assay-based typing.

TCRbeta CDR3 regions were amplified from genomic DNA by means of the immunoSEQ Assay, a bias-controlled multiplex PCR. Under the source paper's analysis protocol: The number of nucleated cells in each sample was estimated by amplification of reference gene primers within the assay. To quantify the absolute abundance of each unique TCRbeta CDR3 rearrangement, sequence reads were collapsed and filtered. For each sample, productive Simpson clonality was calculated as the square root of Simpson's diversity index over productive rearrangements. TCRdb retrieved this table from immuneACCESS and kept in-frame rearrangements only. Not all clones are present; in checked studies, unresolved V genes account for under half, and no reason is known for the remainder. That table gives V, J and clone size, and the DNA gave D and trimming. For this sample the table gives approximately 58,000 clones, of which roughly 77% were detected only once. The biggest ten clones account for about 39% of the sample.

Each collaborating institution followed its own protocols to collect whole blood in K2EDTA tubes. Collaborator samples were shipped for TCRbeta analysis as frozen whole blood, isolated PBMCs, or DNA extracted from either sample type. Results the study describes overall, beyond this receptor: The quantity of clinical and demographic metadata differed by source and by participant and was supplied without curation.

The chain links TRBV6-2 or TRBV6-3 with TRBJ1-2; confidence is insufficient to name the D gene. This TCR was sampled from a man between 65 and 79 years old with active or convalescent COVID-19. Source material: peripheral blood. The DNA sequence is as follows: TGTGCCAGCAGTTACGGCGGCAGCCTCTATGGCTACACCTTC. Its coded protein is CASSYGGSLYGYTF.